This is a list of T cell receptor beta chains from one sample in a study of shared clonotypes between healthy human individuals. Clones were sequenced by immunoSEQ multiplex PCR, and TCRdb holds only the in-frame ones, with some missing. This repertoire shows 450,000 to 500,000 clones, about 72% found once; its top ten account for about 12%. The sample was PBMCs. The source of these receptors is a woman aged 40 to 50 in good health. Some clones in this sample may be carry-over from other donors' samples. The CDR3 runs from the conserved cysteine through the conserved F or W. Fields, in order: J gene, clone size, D gene, V gene, CDR3 DNA, CDR3 protein. A D gene is named only where the DNA matches it firmly. Clone size, where shown, is once, few, many, or a class for clones that have expanded.

TRBJ1-5,-,-,TRBV27,TGTGCCAGCTCCAGGGGTGTCAATCAGCCCCAGCATTTT,CASSRGVNQPQHF
TRBJ2-7,-,TRBD2,TRBV9,TGTGCCAGCAGCGTTGGGCTAGCGGGAGAGCAGTACTTC,CASSVGLAGEQYF
TRBJ1-3,-,-,TRBV18,TGTGCCAGCTCACCACGGGACTCTGGAAACACCATATATTTT,CASSPRDSGNTIYF
TRBJ1-1,-,-,TRBV30,TGTGCCTGGACGGGGTCTGGCGTAGGGACTGAAGCTTTCTTT,CAWTGSGVGTEAFF
TRBJ2-7,-,TRBD1,TRBV6-1,TGTGCCAGCAGTGAAGCATCGGGACAGGGGGCCTACGAGCAGTACTTC,CASSEASGQGAYEQYF
TRBJ1-2,many,TRBD1,TRBV5-4,TGTGCCAGCAGCTTGGACACCCGGGACAGGGGATGGAATGGCTACACCTTC,CASSLDTRDRGWNGYTF
TRBJ2-1,-,TRBD2,TRBV7-2,TGTGCCAGCAGCCACCAGTCGGGGACTAGCGGGAGGAATGAGCAGTTCTTC,CASSHQSGTSGRNEQFF
TRBJ2-1,many,-,TRBV2,TGTGCCAGCAGTGGCTGGTATTCTGACCACAATGAGCAGTTCTTC,CASSGWYSDHNEQFF
TRBJ2-7,-,TRBD2,TRBV19,TGTGCCAGTAGTATAGGTGGGGCTAGCGGGAGTTACGAGCAGTACTTC,CASSIGGASGSYEQYF
TRBJ1-1,-,TRBD1,TRBV10-3,TGTGCCATCAGCGGGGGACAGGGGAGCACTGAAGCTTTCTTT,CAISGGQGSTEAFF
TRBJ2-2,-,TRBD2,TRBV7-7,TGTGCTAGCAGCCTAACCCCCCGCCTAGCGGGATTGTGGTCCGGGGAGCTGTTTTTT,CASSLTPRLAGLWSGELFF
TRBJ2-5,-,-,TRBV5-1,TGCGCCAGCAGCTTGGATCCGCGCCCCCAAGAGACCCAGTACTTC,CASSLDPRPQETQYF
TRBJ1-1,-,-,TRBV6-5,TGTGCCAGCAGTTACGGTTTCAGGGGCGCGGGGAAGGCTTTCTTT,CASSYGFRGAGKAFF
TRBJ2-3,few,-,TRBV18,TGTGCCAGCTCACCCGCCGGAGGAGCAAGCACAGATACGCAGTATTTT,CASSPAGGASTDTQYF
TRBJ2-7,once,TRBD1,TRBV9,TGTGCCAGCAGCCTTGGGACAGGGTTCTACGAGCAGTACTTC,CASSLGTGFYEQYF
TRBJ2-5,once,-,TRBV4-1,TGCGCCAGCAGCCCCCCGGGGAGGCTAGAGACCCAGTACTTC,CASSPPGRLETQYF
TRBJ2-1,-,-,TRBV5-1,TGCGCCAGCAGCTTGGAGGTTGTTGGTGAGCAGTTCTTC,CASSLEVVGEQFF
TRBJ2-2,few,TRBD2,TRBV11-2,TGTGCCAGCAGCCCCAGTAGCGGGCCTGGGACCGGGGAGCTGTTTTTT,CASSPSSGPGTGELFF
TRBJ2-1,-,TRBD1,TRBV28,TGTGCCAGCAGTCTAGGGACAGGGGCCTACAATGAGCAGTTCTTC,CASSLGTGAYNEQFF
TRBJ2-7,-,-,TRBV7-8,TGTGCCAGCAGCTTAGTCGAACCGGAGCAGTACTTC,CASSLVEPEQYF
TRBJ1-5,-,-,TRBV19,TGTGCCAGTAGTATAGTTAACTTAATTCCAGGGGAGCCCCAGCATTTT,CASSIVNLIPGEPQHF
TRBJ2-1,many,TRBD2,TRBV7-2,TGTGCCAGCAGCTTAGGGGCTAGCGGGAGCTACAATGAGCAGTTCTTC,CASSLGASGSYNEQFF
TRBJ1-6,-,-,TRBV11-2,TGTGCCAGCAGCTTAGAGGGAGGGATGCTGCATTCACCCCTCCACTTT,CASSLEGGMLHSPLHF
TRBJ2-7,-,-,TRBV7-9,TGTGCCAGCAGCAAAGCCGGGGACGGATCCTACGAGCAGTACTTC,CASSKAGDGSYEQYF
TRBJ2-5,few,-,TRBV4-3,TGCGCCAGCAGCCAAGATCGAAAGGGGCCAGAGACCCAGTACTTC,CASSQDRKGPETQYF
TRBJ2-3,-,TRBD1,TRBV11-2,TGTGCCAGCAGCTTCAAACCCCACGCCGGACAGGCCACAGATACGCAGTATTTT,CASSFKPHAGQATDTQYF
TRBJ1-2,few,TRBD1,TRBV2,TGTGCCAGCAGTGAAGTACAGGGGGCTTTTAACTATGGCTACACCTTC,CASSEVQGAFNYGYTF
TRBJ1-4,-,-,TRBV27,TGTGCCAGCAGAAGCCACATAGACGGAAAACTGTTTTTT,CASRSHIDGKLFF